This entry is about one T cell receptor beta chain. Its antigen is still unknown. Base qualities are missing; no much larger clone stands one base away. This record comes from a study of CD4 T cell repertoires in COVID-19 (dated by TCRdb to about 2021). Study-wide context: To analyze cross-reactivity, CFSE-low cells were expanded with IL-2 for approximately 9 days and then labeled again and restimulated with spike proteins from other coronaviruses. Naturally processed CD4+ T cell responses to SARS-CoV-2 spike and nucleoprotein were characterized in COVID-19-recovered individuals, and clonal composition was assessed by TCR Vbeta sequencing. Subset-level TCR Vbeta repertoire analysis of SARS-CoV-2-reactive T cells was performed in a few recovered individuals.

Overall study results and their limits: Consistent with cross-reactivity, between about 6.5 and 27% of SARS-CoV-2 clonotypes also showed up in secondary cultures stimulated with SARS-CoV and/or HKU1 spike. Several of the most expanded SARS-CoV-2-reactive clonotypes were found to be shared between two or all three memory subsets, suggesting intraclonal diversification.

The time point label, read with the paper, signifies: sample from a COVID-19-recovered individual after infection. Patients who had recovered from mild-to-severe COVID-19 served as donors. Uncultured memory T cell samples were subjected to sequencing directly after ex vivo isolation. From peripheral blood mononuclear cells, the researchers isolated CD4+ total memory, central memory, effector memory and circulating T follicular helper cells. The library was made by the immunoSEQ multiplex PCR assay. For the original study's pipeline: Repertoire overlap between subsets was quantified using the Chao-Jaccard similarity index and counts of shared clonotypes. As stored in TCRdb, this immuneACCESS dataset retains in-frame rearrangements with V and J assigned. A fraction of the clones does not appear; measured against another copy, unresolved V genes explain less than half of the discrepancy, and the remainder lacks a known reason. The V and J calls and clone size come from that table; D and trimming were worked out from the DNA. The sample data list about 75,000 clones, and about four fifths of these were observed just once. The ten top clones hold around 0.6% of the sample.

The origin of this receptor is a human donor who had COVID-19. The sequenced sample was CD4+ T cells from peripheral blood, obtained after recovery from COVID-19.

The sequenced DNA: TGTGCCAGCAGCCCACCGGGACAGGGTGGAAACACCATATATTTT. This is translated as CASSPPGQGGNTIYF. The chain is assembled from TRBV5-6 and TRBJ1-3; TRBD1 fits 9 bases in the junction. Looking up the germline V gene yields CDR1 SGHDT and CDR2 YYEEEE. The CDR3 covers 15 residues, taking in both the cysteine and the phenylalanine. The sequence is cut down to CDR3 DNA, 45 bases in frame from base 1. Ends trimmed: V by 4 bases, J by 3 bases; bases unmatched to a gene: 5.